Listed below are T cell receptor beta chains from one sample, sequenced in a study of cytomegalovirus exposure and HLA in healthy donors. This table comes from immunoSEQ multiplex PCR, and its TCRdb copy is limited to in-frame clones, with some not included. The table lists under 100,000 clones. The source material was PBMCs. The source of these receptors is a woman aged 25 to 39 in good health and CMV-seronegative. CDR3s include the opening cysteine and the closing phenylalanine or tryptophan. Fields, in order: D gene, J gene, V gene, CDR3 protein, CDR3 DNA. The D gene is left open where the match is weak.

D: TRBD1; J: TRBJ1-1; V: TRBV6-5; CDR3: CASRADRGLNTEAFF; DNA: TGTGCCAGCAGAGCCGACAGGGGCTTGAACACTGAAGCTTTCTTT
D: NA; J: TRBJ1-1; V: TRBV6-4; CDR3: CASSAAGENTEAFF; DNA: TGTGCCAGCAGTGCCGCCGGGGAGAACACTGAAGCTTTCTTT
D: NA; J: TRBJ2-3; V: TRBV5-1; CDR3: CASRRRSYTDTQYF; DNA: TGCGCCAGCCGGCGGAGGTCGTACACAGATACGCAGTATTTT
D: NA; J: TRBJ1-1; V: TRBV7-9; CDR3: CASSTHRRRNTEAFF; DNA: TGTGCCAGCAGCACCCACAGGAGACGGAACACTGAAGCTTTCTTT
D: TRBD1; J: TRBJ1-1; V: TRBV5-1; CDR3: CASSEQGLNTEAFF; DNA: TGCGCCAGCAGCGAACAGGGGTTGAACACTGAAGCTTTCTTT
D: NA; J: TRBJ1-1; V: TRBV28; CDR3: CASSISGVTSFF; DNA: TGTGCCAGCAGTATTTCCGGGGTTACCTCTTTCTTT
D: TRBD2; J: TRBJ2-3; V: TRBV7-7; CDR3: CASSPSGASTDTQYF; DNA: TGTGCTAGCAGCCCTAGCGGGGCCAGCACAGATACGCAGTATTTT
D: NA; J: TRBJ1-4; V: TRBV6-1; CDR3: CASSEPGQATEELFF; DNA: TGTGCCAGCAGTGAGCCAGGGCAGGCAACCGAAGAACTGTTTTTT
D: NA; J: TRBJ1-1; V: TRBV5-4; CDR3: CASSPMNTEAFF; DNA: TGTGCCAGCAGCCCAATGAACACTGAAGCTTTCTTT
D: TRBD2; J: TRBJ2-5; V: TRBV28; CDR3: CASSRRGDQETQYF; DNA: TGTGCCAGCAGTAGACGGGGGGACCAAGAGACCCAGTACTTC
D: NA; J: TRBJ1-3; V: TRBV5-6; CDR3: CASSPRDSGNTIYF; DNA: TGTGCCAGCAGCCCGAGGGACTCTGGAAACACCATATATTTT
D: NA; J: TRBJ2-2; V: TRBV5-1; CDR3: CASNKNTGELFF; DNA: TGCGCCAGCAACAAGAACACCGGGGAGCTGTTTTTT
D: NA; J: TRBJ2-1; V: TRBV15; CDR3: CATSRDLPGLGGSEQFF; DNA: TGTGCCACCAGCAGAGACCTACCGGGACTAGGGGGCAGCGAGCAGTTCTTC
D: TRBD1; J: TRBJ1-1; V: TRBV5-4; CDR3: CASSSGQITEAFF; DNA: TGTGCCAGCAGCTCGGGACAGATCACTGAAGCTTTCTTT
D: NA; J: TRBJ1-2; V: TRBV7-3; CDR3: CASSSGTHYGYTF; DNA: TGTGCCAGCAGCTCTGGGACACACTATGGCTACACCTTC
D: TRBD1; J: TRBJ1-1; V: TRBV9; CDR3: CASSPWTGEAFF; DNA: TGTGCCAGCAGCCCCTGGACAGGGGAAGCTTTCTTT
D: NA; J: TRBJ2-7; V: TRBV21-1; CDR3: CASSPSYRVSPYEQYF; DNA: TGTGCCAGCAGCCCCTCCTACAGGGTTTCCCCCTACGAGCAGTACTTC
D: NA; J: TRBJ2-3; V: TRBV19; CDR3: CASIDNWGADTQYF; DNA: TGTGCCAGTATCGATAATTGGGGGGCAGATACGCAGTATTTT
D: NA; J: TRBJ1-5; V: TRBV6-6; CDR3: CASRGTSYSNQPQHF; DNA: TGTGCCAGCAGGGGGACATCTTATAGCAATCAGCCCCAGCATTTT
D: TRBD2; J: TRBJ2-7; V: TRBV9; CDR3: CASSVGTSGRADEQYF; DNA: TGTGCCAGCAGCGTGGGGACTAGCGGGAGGGCCGACGAGCAGTACTTC
D: TRBD1; J: TRBJ2-1; V: TRBV4-1; CDR3: CASSSRRGQGYNEQFF; DNA: TGCGCCAGCAGCTCTCGTCGGGGACAGGGGTACAATGAGCAGTTCTTC
D: NA; J: TRBJ2-1; V: TRBV14; CDR3: CASSQEATYNEQFF; DNA: TGTGCCAGCAGCCAAGAAGCGACCTACAATGAGCAGTTCTTC
D: NA; J: TRBJ1-6; V: TRBV27; CDR3: CASSSRGRSPLHF; DNA: TGTGCCAGCAGTTCTCGGGGGAGGTCACCCCTCCACTTT
D: NA; J: TRBJ1-5; V: TRBV15; CDR3: CATSRGRGGRDNQPQHF; DNA: TGTGCCACCAGTAGAGGTAGGGGGGGGCGAGACAATCAGCCCCAGCATTTT
D: NA; J: TRBJ2-7; V: TRBV14; CDR3: CASSQETGPPPYEQYF; DNA: TGTGCCAGCAGCCAAGAAACAGGTCCTCCTCCCTACGAGCAGTACTTC
D: NA; J: TRBJ2-2; V: TRBV7-2; CDR3: CASSSNGENTGELFF; DNA: TGTGCCAGCAGCTCCAACGGGGAGAACACCGGGGAGCTGTTTTTT
D: NA; J: TRBJ1-6; V: TRBV6-5; CDR3: CASSPTQGSPLHF; DNA: TGTGCCAGCAGTCCCACTCAGGGTTCACCCCTCCACTTT
D: NA; J: TRBJ2-7; V: TRBV2; CDR3: CASGGEGGSSYEQYF; DNA: TGTGCCAGCGGGGGAGAGGGGGGGAGCTCCTACGAGCAGTACTTC
D: NA; J: TRBJ1-6; V: TRBV10-3; CDR3: CAISANPEGSPLHF; DNA: TGTGCCATCAGTGCAAACCCAGAGGGATCACCCCTCCACTTT
D: NA; J: TRBJ2-7; V: TRBV6-6; CDR3: CASSLLYEQYF; DNA: TGTGCCAGCAGCCTACTCTACGAGCAGTACTTC
D: NA; J: TRBJ1-5; V: TRBV5-6; CDR3: CASSLGTPTRRNQPQHF; DNA: TGTGCCAGCAGCTTGGGGACACCCACCAGAAGGAATCAGCCCCAGCATTTT
D: TRBD1; J: TRBJ1-2; V: TRBV10-3; CDR3: CAISEGADRGRGYTF; DNA: TGTGCCATCAGCGAGGGAGCGGACAGGGGCCGGGGCTACACCTTC
D: NA; J: TRBJ2-5; V: TRBV30; CDR3: CAWSHQGIETQYF; DNA: TGTGCCTGGAGTCACCAGGGAATTGAGACCCAGTACTTC
D: TRBD1; J: TRBJ1-2; V: TRBV6-5; CDR3: CASSTRGQGEYGYTF; DNA: TGTGCCAGCAGTACCCGAGGACAGGGGGAATATGGCTACACCTTC
D: NA; J: TRBJ2-5; V: TRBV27; CDR3: CASSRPGQGETQYF; DNA: TGTGCCAGCAGTCGTCCTGGCCAGGGGGAGACCCAGTACTTC
D: TRBD1; J: TRBJ1-1; V: TRBV28; CDR3: CASSIGTGVNTEAFF; DNA: TGTGCCAGCAGTATCGGGACAGGTGTTAACACTGAAGCTTTCTTT
D: NA; J: TRBJ1-2; V: TRBV6-1; CDR3: CASSELTGVYGYTF; DNA: TGTGCCAGCAGTGAACTGACAGGAGTCTATGGCTACACCTTC
D: NA; J: TRBJ1-2; V: TRBV15; CDR3: CATSFLLGGNYGYTF; DNA: TGTGCCACCAGCTTCCTACTGGGGGGGAACTATGGCTACACCTTC
D: TRBD1; J: TRBJ1-2; V: TRBV6-5; CDR3: CASSYSRQGANYGYTF; DNA: TGTGCCAGCAGTTACTCGAGGCAGGGGGCGAACTATGGCTACACCTTC
D: TRBD1; J: TRBJ2-7; V: TRBV7-3; CDR3: CASSSGTGPYEQYF; DNA: TGTGCCAGCAGCTCCGGGACAGGTCCCTACGAGCAGTACTTC
D: NA; J: TRBJ2-7; V: TRBV5-4; CDR3: CASSLSLVGVGEQYF; DNA: TGTGCCAGCAGCCTCTCACTAGTTGGTGTGGGCGAGCAGTACTTC
D: TRBD1; J: TRBJ1-5; V: TRBV4-2; CDR3: CASSQADRFNQPQHF; DNA: TGTGCCAGCAGCCAAGCGGACAGGTTTAATCAGCCCCAGCATTTT
D: TRBD2; J: TRBJ2-7; V: TRBV7-6; CDR3: CASSWGSISGGAEQYF; DNA: TGTGCCAGCAGCTGGGGTAGTATTAGCGGGGGAGCCGAGCAGTACTTC
D: NA; J: TRBJ1-1; V: TRBV2; CDR3: CASSVWRRNTEAFF; DNA: TGTGCCAGCAGTGTATGGAGGAGGAACACTGAAGCTTTCTTT
D: NA; J: TRBJ2-2; V: TRBV19; CDR3: CASSSGASTGELFF; DNA: TGTGCCAGTAGTAGCGGGGCCTCCACCGGGGAGCTGTTTTTT
D: NA; J: TRBJ2-7; V: TRBV19; CDR3: CASTPGGTPYEQYF; DNA: TGTGCCAGCACTCCAGGGGGGACCCCCTACGAGCAGTACTTC
D: TRBD1; J: TRBJ1-1; V: TRBV5-4; CDR3: CASGAGGQAEAFF; DNA: TGTGCCAGCGGAGCCGGGGGACAGGCTGAAGCTTTCTTT
D: NA; J: TRBJ2-7; V: TRBV14; CDR3: CASSQARPSEQYF; DNA: TGTGCCAGCAGCCAAGCGCGCCCCTCCGAGCAGTACTTC
D: NA; J: TRBJ1-1; V: TRBV5-5; CDR3: CASRPAGGTEAFF; DNA: TGTGCCAGCAGACCCGCGGGGGGCACTGAAGCTTTCTTT
D: NA; J: TRBJ1-2; V: TRBV28; CDR3: CASSLLEVGYTF; DNA: TGTGCCAGCAGTCTCCTGGAGGTTGGCTACACCTTC
D: TRBD1; J: TRBJ2-7; V: TRBV5-1; CDR3: CASSLAQGASYEQYF; DNA: TGCGCCAGCAGCTTGGCACAGGGGGCCTCCTACGAGCAGTACTTC
D: NA; J: TRBJ2-6; V: TRBV2; CDR3: CASQQVNGANVLTF; DNA: TGTGCCAGTCAGCAGGTAAATGGGGCCAACGTCCTGACTTTC
D: TRBD1; J: TRBJ1-5; V: TRBV27; CDR3: CASSLFSAGGGNQPQHF; DNA: TGTGCCAGCAGTTTATTTTCGGCAGGGGGCGGCAATCAGCCCCAGCATTTT
D: TRBD1; J: TRBJ1-2; V: TRBV4-1; CDR3: CASSQETGGGYTF; DNA: TGCGCCAGCAGCCAAGAGACAGGGGGGGGCTACACCTTC
D: TRBD1; J: TRBJ1-6; V: TRBV7-3; CDR3: CASSLLDRGRGSPLHF; DNA: TGTGCCAGCAGCCTACTAGACAGGGGACGTGGCTCACCCCTCCACTTT
D: TRBD1; J: TRBJ1-1; V: TRBV14; CDR3: CASSRTGFAEAFF; DNA: TGTGCCAGCAGCCGGACAGGGTTCGCTGAAGCTTTCTTT
D: TRBD2; J: TRBJ2-7; V: TRBV6-1; CDR3: CASSEDMTPWGGRTYEQYF; DNA: TGTGCCAGCAGTGAAGACATGACGCCGTGGGGGGGACGAACCTACGAGCAGTACTTC
D: TRBD2; J: TRBJ2-5; V: TRBV2; CDR3: CASSNVRGGHQETQYF; DNA: TGTGCCAGCAGCAACGTTCGGGGGGGACATCAAGAGACCCAGTACTTC
D: NA; J: TRBJ2-5; V: TRBV6-1; CDR3: CASSLTWKETQYF; DNA: TGTGCCAGCAGCCTGACTTGGAAAGAGACCCAGTACTTC